The rows below give T cell receptor beta chains drawn from one sample of a study of blood T cell repertoires in COVID-19. The method was immunoSEQ multiplex PCR; TCRdb's version includes in-frame clones alone and lacks a portion of them. The sample yields 200,000 to 250,000 clones, around 90% seen once. The material sequenced was PBMCs or T cells enriched from blood (not recorded which). Receptors originate from a woman aged 18-29 years who had recovered from COVID-19. Each CDR3 is given with its conserved first and last residue. D genes are given only for firm matches.

D: NA
J: TRBJ2-7
length: 12
V: TRBV24-1
CDR3: CATSEEGYEQYF

D: NA
J: TRBJ1-3
length: 13
V: TRBV6-4
CDR3: CAGEGVGGNTIYF

D: NA
J: TRBJ1-6
length: 16
V: TRBV5-6
CDR3: CASSLQGTTSNSPLHF

D: NA
J: TRBJ1-4
length: 12
V: TRBV3-1/TRBV3-2
CDR3: CASSQSPRGLFF

D: NA
J: TRBJ2-1
length: 15
V: TRBV7-6
CDR3: CASSPSHGTGNEQFF

D: TRBD2
J: TRBJ2-3
length: 16
V: TRBV9
CDR3: CASSPGGTSGTDTQYF

D: NA
J: TRBJ2-2
length: 14
V: TRBV18
CDR3: CASSRVTGTGELFF

D: NA
J: TRBJ2-3
length: 13
V: TRBV6-5
CDR3: CAIREEGADTQYF

D: NA
J: TRBJ2-6
length: 17
V: TRBV15
CDR3: CATSRAAGSSGANVLTF

D: TRBD1
J: TRBJ2-7
length: 16
V: TRBV5-1
CDR3: CASSLEGTGNSYEQYF

D: TRBD1
J: TRBJ1-2
length: 17
V: TRBV9
CDR3: CASSVARSVDRNEGYTF

D: NA
J: TRBJ1-2
length: 11
V: TRBV12-3/TRBV12-4
CDR3: CASSSTYGYTF

D: NA
J: TRBJ2-5
length: 13
V: TRBV4-1
CDR3: CASARVNQETQYF

D: NA
J: TRBJ1-1
length: 13
V: TRBV9
CDR3: CASSVKGGTEAFF

D: NA
J: TRBJ1-6
length: 13
V: TRBV24-1
CDR3: CATSDSNNSPLHF

D: TRBD1
J: TRBJ1-4
length: 13
V: TRBV11-1
CDR3: CASSRDREEKLFF

D: NA
J: TRBJ2-3
length: 14
V: TRBV19
CDR3: CASSDPGNTDTQYF

D: NA
J: TRBJ2-1
length: 16
V: TRBV4-3
CDR3: CASSDRQGSSYNEQFF

D: TRBD2
J: TRBJ2-3
length: 16
V: TRBV11-2
CDR3: CASSLGAGGYTDTQYF

D: NA
J: TRBJ2-1
length: 13
V: TRBV6-5
CDR3: CASSYQNEDSLFF

D: NA
J: TRBJ1-3
length: 14
V: TRBV28
CDR3: CASSSPHSGNTIYF

D: NA
J: TRBJ1-1
length: 13
V: TRBV28
CDR3: CASSSGLNTEAFF

D: NA
J: TRBJ2-1
length: 11
V: TRBV7-9
CDR3: CASRGGGEQFF

D: NA
J: TRBJ1-1
length: 12
V: TRBV18
CDR3: CASSPTTGEAFF

D: NA
J: TRBJ1-5
length: 15
V: TRBV7-9
CDR3: CASSLDREPGQPQHF

D: NA
J: TRBJ2-7
length: 13
V: TRBV6-5
CDR3: CASSQTGNYEQYF

D: TRBD2
J: TRBJ2-1
length: 13
V: TRBV29-1
CDR3: CSVQRGGMDEQFF

D: NA
J: TRBJ2-2
length: 15
V: TRBV11-2
CDR3: CASSFRGSNTGELFF

D: NA
J: TRBJ2-2
length: 17
V: TRBV5-5
CDR3: CASSWGSGTLNTGELFF

D: NA
J: TRBJ2-3
length: 13
V: TRBV11-3
CDR3: CASSAPLTDTQYF

D: TRBD1
J: TRBJ2-3
length: 15
V: TRBV7-9
CDR3: CASSLRTGGTDTQYF

D: NA
J: TRBJ1-2
length: 16
V: TRBV5-5
CDR3: CASSFSGQIKNYGYTF

D: NA
J: TRBJ2-2
length: 14
V: TRBV7-3
CDR3: CASSSQGNTGELFF

D: NA
J: TRBJ2-5
length: 15
V: TRBV14
CDR3: CASSQGPIQGETQYF

D: TRBD1
J: TRBJ1-2
length: 15
V: TRBV28
CDR3: CASSLSEDRGSGYTF

D: NA
J: TRBJ2-7
length: 13
V: TRBV7-9
CDR3: CASSQRRTDEQYF

D: NA
J: TRBJ2-3
length: 16
V: TRBV11-2
CDR3: CASSLGAGGPVDTQYF

D: NA
J: TRBJ2-3
length: 14
V: TRBV28
CDR3: CASSFESVADTQYF

D: NA
J: TRBJ1-1
length: 13
V: TRBV6-5
CDR3: CASSYSGSTEAFF

D: TRBD1
J: TRBJ1-2
length: 16
V: TRBV3-1/TRBV3-2
CDR3: CASSQDGSGQVYGYTF

D: TRBD1
J: TRBJ1-4
length: 15
V: TRBV18
CDR3: CASSPPGQGDEKLFF

D: NA
J: TRBJ1-5
length: 14
V: TRBV2
CDR3: CASSASRTNQPQHF

D: NA
J: TRBJ2-2
length: 13
V: TRBV5-1
CDR3: CASSLERAGELFF

D: TRBD2
J: TRBJ2-1
length: 15
V: TRBV11-2
CDR3: CASSLKLAGRSDTFF

D: NA
J: TRBJ2-7
length: 15
V: TRBV15
CDR3: CATSRDPRKAGEQYF

D: NA
J: TRBJ1-4
length: 15
V: TRBV7-9
CDR3: CASSPVQGTNEKLFF

D: NA
J: TRBJ1-5
length: 17
V: TRBV28
CDR3: CASSFHASQGSNQPQHF

D: TRBD2
J: TRBJ2-2
length: 17
V: TRBV3-1/TRBV3-2
CDR3: CASSQASGGANTGELFF